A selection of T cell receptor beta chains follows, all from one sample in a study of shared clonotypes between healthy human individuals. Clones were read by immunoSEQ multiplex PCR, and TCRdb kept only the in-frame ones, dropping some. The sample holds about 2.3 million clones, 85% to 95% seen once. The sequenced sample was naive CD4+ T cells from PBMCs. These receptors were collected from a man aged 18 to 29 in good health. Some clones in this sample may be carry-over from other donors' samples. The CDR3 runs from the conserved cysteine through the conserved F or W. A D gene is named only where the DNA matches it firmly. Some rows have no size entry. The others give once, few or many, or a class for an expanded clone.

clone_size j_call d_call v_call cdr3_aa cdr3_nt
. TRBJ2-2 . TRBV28 CASPNMAGTLFF TGTGCCAGCCCGAACATGGCGGGAACGCTGTTTTTT
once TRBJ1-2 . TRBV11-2 CASSNSRYYGYTF TGTGCCAGCAGCAACTCCCGTTACTATGGCTACACCTTC
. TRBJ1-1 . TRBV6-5 CASSYSPSRGTEAFF TGTGCCAGCAGTTACTCGCCGAGTAGAGGCACTGAAGCTTTCTTT
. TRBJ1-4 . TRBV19 CASTPGRRFNEKLFF TGTGCCAGTACCCCAGGCCGTCGGTTTAATGAAAAACTGTTTTTT
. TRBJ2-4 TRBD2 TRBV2 CASSDPSSGKNIQYF TGTGCCAGCAGTGACCCCTCTAGCGGCAAAAACATTCAGTACTTC
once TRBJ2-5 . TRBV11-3 CASSLGVGGQETQYF TGTGCCAGCAGCTTAGGGGTAGGAGGTCAAGAGACCCAGTACTTC
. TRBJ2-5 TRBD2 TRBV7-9 CASAYGGSSVETQYF TGTGCCAGCGCTTACGGCGGGAGTTCCGTGGAGACCCAGTACTTC
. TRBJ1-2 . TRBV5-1 CASSLGGSNYGYTF TGCGCCAGCAGCTTGGGTGGCAGTAACTATGGCTACACCTTC
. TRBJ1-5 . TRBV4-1 CASSLAGGFNQPQHF TGCGCCAGCAGCCTGGCGGGGGGATTCAATCAGCCCCAGCATTTT
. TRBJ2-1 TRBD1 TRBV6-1 CASSDYRGFSSYNEQFF TGTGCCAGCAGTGACTACAGGGGGTTTAGCTCCTACAATGAGCAGTTCTTC
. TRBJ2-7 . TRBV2 CASSVGTQAYEQYF TGTGCCAGCAGTGTTGGGACACAAGCATACGAGCAGTACTTC
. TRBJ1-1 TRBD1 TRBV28 CASTSGGTGRNTEAFF TGTGCCAGCACATCCGGGGGGACAGGCCGGAACACTGAAGCTTTCTTT
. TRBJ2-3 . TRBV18 CASSPRVQGTDTQYF TGTGCCAGCTCACCGCGTGTACAGGGCACAGATACGCAGTATTTT
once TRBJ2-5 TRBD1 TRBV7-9 CASSLVAFSTGGEQETQYF TGTGCCAGCAGCTTAGTCGCATTTAGTACAGGGGGAGAGCAAGAGACCCAGTACTTC
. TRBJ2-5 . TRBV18 CASSMRGQETQYF TGTGCCAGCTCCATGAGGGGTCAAGAGACCCAGTACTTC
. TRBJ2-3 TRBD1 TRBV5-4 CASSKTGPDTQYF TGTGCCAGCAGCAAGACAGGGCCAGATACGCAGTATTTT
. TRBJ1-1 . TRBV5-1 CASSPVVGGLDTEAFF TGCGCCAGCAGCCCGGTGGTGGGGGGCTTGGACACTGAAGCTTTCTTT
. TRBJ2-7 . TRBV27 CASSLGGWTVSEQYF TGTGCCAGCAGTTTGGGAGGGTGGACAGTGAGCGAGCAGTACTTC
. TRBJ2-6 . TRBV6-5 CASSYYGEPGANVLTF TGTGCCAGCAGTTATTACGGGGAACCTGGGGCCAACGTCCTGACTTTC
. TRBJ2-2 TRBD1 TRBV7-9 CASSFMGTAGSGELFF TGTGCCAGCAGCTTTATGGGGACAGCCGGGTCCGGGGAGCTGTTTTTT
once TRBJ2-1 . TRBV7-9 CASSLRGRERENEQFF TGTGCCAGCAGCCTACGGGGACGGGAGAGGGAGAATGAGCAGTTCTTC
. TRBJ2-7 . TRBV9 CASSVAPRAYEQYF TGTGCCAGCAGCGTAGCCCCCCGTGCCTACGAGCAGTACTTC
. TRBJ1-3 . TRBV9 CASSVDLGYGNTIYF TGTGCCAGCAGCGTAGATTTAGGGTACGGAAACACCATATATTTT
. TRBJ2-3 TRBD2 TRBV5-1 CASSIGLAGGTDTQYF TGCGCCAGCAGCATAGGACTAGCGGGAGGGACAGATACGCAGTATTTT
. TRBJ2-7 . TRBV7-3 CASSPTRAGAYEQYF TGTGCCAGCAGCCCCACACGGGCGGGCGCCTACGAGCAGTACTTC
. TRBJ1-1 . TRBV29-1 CSVEDSRGGTEAFF TGCAGCGTTGAAGATAGTCGGGGGGGCACTGAAGCTTTCTTT
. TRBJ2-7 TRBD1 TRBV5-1 CASSPGTGNEQYF TGCGCCAGCAGCCCTGGGACAGGGAACGAGCAGTACTTC
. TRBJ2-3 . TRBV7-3 CASSWGRNADTQYF TGTGCCAGCAGTTGGGGGAGAAATGCAGATACGCAGTATTTT
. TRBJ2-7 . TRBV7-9 CASSLVLADSYEQYF TGTGCCAGCAGCTTAGTATTAGCGGACTCCTACGAGCAGTACTTC
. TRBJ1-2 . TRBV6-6 CASSYRWEGQLGGYTF TGTGCCAGCAGTTACCGTTGGGAAGGACAGTTGGGCGGCTACACCTTC
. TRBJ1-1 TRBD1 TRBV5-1 CASSLQGANTEAFF TGCGCCAGCAGCTTACAGGGGGCCAATACTGAAGCTTTCTTT
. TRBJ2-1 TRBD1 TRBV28 CASSLAGQGLHEQFF TGTGCCAGCAGTTTGGCGGGACAGGGGCTCCATGAGCAGTTCTTC
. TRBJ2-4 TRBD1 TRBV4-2 CASSQARQGGDNIQYF TGTGCCAGCAGCCAAGCCCGACAGGGGGGGGACAACATTCAGTACTTC
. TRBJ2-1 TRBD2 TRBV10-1 CASQGLAGGLGDEQFF TGCGCCAGTCAGGGACTAGCGGGAGGGCTCGGGGATGAGCAGTTCTTC
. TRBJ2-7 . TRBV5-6 CASSLLLGPYEQYF TGTGCCAGCAGCTTGCTGCTTGGGCCCTACGAGCAGTACTTC
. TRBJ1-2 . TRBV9 CASSEGRVDGGRGYTF TGTGCCAGCAGCGAGGGGAGAGTTGACGGGGGAAGAGGCTACACCTTC
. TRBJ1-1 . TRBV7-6 CASSYMDTADTEAFF TGTGCCAGCAGCTATATGGACACGGCGGACACTGAAGCTTTCTTT
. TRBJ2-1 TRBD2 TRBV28 CASSPPSGSYYNEQFF TGTGCCAGCAGTCCTCCTAGCGGGAGTTACTACAATGAGCAGTTCTTC
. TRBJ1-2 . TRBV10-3 CAISGKANYGYTF TGTGCCATCAGCGGGAAAGCTAACTATGGCTACACCTTC
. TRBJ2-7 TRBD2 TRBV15 CATSRDRASGSYEQYF TGTGCCACCAGCAGAGATCGAGCTAGCGGCTCCTACGAGCAGTACTTC
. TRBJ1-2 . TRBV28 CASSLGAVDYTF TGTGCCAGCAGTTTGGGGGCGGTAGACTACACCTTC
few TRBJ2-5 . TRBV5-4 CASSLVQETQYF TGTGCCAGCAGCTTGGTTCAAGAGACCCAGTACTTC
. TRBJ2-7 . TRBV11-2 CASSSAYEQYF TGTGCCAGCAGCTCAGCCTACGAGCAGTACTTC
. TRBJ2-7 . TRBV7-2 CASSFGTQDEQYF TGTGCCAGCAGCTTTGGGACTCAGGACGAGCAGTACTTC
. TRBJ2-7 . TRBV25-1 CASSTRDEQYF TGTGCCAGCAGCACAAGAGACGAGCAGTACTTC
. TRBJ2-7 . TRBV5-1 CASSLTSGRLYEQYF TGCGCCAGCAGCTTGACATCGGGCAGATTATACGAGCAGTACTTC
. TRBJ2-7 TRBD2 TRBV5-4 CASRSGLAGTDYEQYF TGTGCCAGCAGGTCGGGACTAGCGGGGACTGATTACGAGCAGTACTTC
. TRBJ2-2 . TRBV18 CASSPGRGDTGELFF TGTGCCAGCTCACCCGGCAGGGGCGACACCGGGGAGCTGTTTTTT
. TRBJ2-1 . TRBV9 CASSVVGYNEQFF TGTGCCAGCAGCGTAGTAGGGTACAATGAGCAGTTCTTC